This T cell receptor (beta chain) was retrieved from a study of control samples from healthy donors and cancer patients. This clone showed up just once. Clones were sequenced by immunoSEQ multiplex PCR, and TCRdb holds only the in-frame ones, with some missing. Of more than 80,000 clones listed, just over 90% are singletons. The CDR3 length is 14 residues. CDR1 and CDR2 from the germline V gene are MNHEY and SVGAGI. V shed 7 bases and J shed 0 bases, with 10 bases lying between them. The sequence was obtained from a man aged 18 to 29 in good health. Source material: blood. The rearrangement joins TRBV6-5 to TRBJ1-3; D is unclear. CDR3 in amino acids: CASTSGFSGNTIYF. The CDR3 coding sequence is TGTGCCAGCACCTCGGGGTTCTCTGGAAACACCATATATTTT.